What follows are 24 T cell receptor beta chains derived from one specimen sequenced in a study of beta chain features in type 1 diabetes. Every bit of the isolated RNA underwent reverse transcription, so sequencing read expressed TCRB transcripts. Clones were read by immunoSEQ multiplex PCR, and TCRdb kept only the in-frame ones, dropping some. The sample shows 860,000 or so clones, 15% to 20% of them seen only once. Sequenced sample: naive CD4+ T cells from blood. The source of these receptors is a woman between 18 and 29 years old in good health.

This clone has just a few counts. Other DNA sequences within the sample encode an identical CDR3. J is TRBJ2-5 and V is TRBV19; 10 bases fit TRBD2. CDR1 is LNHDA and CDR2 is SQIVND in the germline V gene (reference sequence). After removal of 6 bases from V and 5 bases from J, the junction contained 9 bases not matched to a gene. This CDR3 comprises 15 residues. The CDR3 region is CASSPRTSGGETQYF. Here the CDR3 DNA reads TGTGCCAGTAGCCCGAGGACTAGCGGAGGGGAGACCCAGTACTTC.

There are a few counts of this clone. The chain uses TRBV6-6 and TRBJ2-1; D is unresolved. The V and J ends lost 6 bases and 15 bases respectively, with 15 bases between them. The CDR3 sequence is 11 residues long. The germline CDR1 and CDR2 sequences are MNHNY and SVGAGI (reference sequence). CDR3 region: CASRPQGALFF. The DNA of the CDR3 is TGTGCCAGCAGACCACAAGGAGCCCTGTTCTTC.

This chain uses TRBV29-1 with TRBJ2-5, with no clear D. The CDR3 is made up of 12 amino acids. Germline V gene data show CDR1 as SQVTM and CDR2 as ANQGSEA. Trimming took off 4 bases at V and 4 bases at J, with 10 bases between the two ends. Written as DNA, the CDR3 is TGCAGCGTTGGCGAGCCCGCAGAGACCCAGTACTTC. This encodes CSVGEPAETQYF.

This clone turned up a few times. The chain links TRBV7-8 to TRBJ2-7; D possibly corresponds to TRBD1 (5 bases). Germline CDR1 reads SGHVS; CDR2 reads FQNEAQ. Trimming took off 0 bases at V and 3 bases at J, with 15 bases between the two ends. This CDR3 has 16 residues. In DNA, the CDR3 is TGTGCCAGCAGCTTAGCTTACCAAGACAGAAACTACGAGCAGTACTTC. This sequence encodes CASSLAYQDRNYEQYF.

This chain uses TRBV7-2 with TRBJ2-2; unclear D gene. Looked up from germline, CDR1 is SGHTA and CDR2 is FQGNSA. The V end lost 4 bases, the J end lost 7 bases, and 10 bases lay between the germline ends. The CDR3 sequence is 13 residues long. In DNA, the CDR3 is TGTGCCAGCAGCTCCTGGAGCTACGGGGAGCTGTTTTTT. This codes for CASSSWSYGELFF.

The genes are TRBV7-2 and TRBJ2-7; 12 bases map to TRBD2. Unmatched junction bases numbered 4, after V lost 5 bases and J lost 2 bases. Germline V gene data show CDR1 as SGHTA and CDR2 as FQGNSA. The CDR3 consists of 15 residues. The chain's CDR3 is CASSPRLAGAYEQYF. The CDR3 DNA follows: TGTGCCAGCAGCCCACGACTAGCGGGGGCCTACGAGCAGTACTTC.

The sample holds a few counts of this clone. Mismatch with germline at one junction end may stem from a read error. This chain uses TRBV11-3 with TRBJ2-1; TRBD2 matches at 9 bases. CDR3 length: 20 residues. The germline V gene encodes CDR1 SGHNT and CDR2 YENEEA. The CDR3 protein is CASRLHPGLARPLSSNEQFF. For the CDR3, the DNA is TGTGCCAGCAGACTCCACCCGGGACTAGCTCGACCTCTATCCTCCAATGAGCAGTTCTTC.

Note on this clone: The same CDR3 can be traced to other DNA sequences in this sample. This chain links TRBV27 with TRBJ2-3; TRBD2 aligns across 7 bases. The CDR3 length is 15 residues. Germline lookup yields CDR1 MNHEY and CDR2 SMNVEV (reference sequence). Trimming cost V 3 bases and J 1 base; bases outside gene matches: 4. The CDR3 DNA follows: TGTGCCAGCAGTTTCAGACTAGCTGGCACAGATACGCAGTATTTT. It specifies CASSFRLAGTDTQYF.

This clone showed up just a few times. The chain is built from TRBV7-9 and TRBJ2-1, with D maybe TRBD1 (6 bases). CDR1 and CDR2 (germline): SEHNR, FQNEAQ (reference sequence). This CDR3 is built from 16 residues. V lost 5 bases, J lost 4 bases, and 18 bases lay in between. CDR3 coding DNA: TGTGCCAGCAGCCTAGGGTCTGGGACATTTTACAATGAGCAGTTCTTC. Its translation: CASSLGSGTFYNEQFF.

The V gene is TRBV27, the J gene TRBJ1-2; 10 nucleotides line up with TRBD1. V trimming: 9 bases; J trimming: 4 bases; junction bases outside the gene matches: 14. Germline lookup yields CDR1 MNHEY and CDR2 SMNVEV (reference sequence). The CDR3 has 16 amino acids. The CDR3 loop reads CARDPLRDRGIYGYTF. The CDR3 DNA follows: TGTGCCAGGGACCCTCTGAGGGACAGGGGCATCTATGGCTACACCTTC.

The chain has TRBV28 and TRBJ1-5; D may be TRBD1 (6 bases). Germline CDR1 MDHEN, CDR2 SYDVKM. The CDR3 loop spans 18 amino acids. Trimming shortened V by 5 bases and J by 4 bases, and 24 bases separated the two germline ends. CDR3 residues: CASSPTPQGTHWNQPQHF. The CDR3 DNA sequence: TGTGCCAGCAGTCCCACCCCACAGGGTACCCATTGGAATCAGCCCCAGCATTTT.

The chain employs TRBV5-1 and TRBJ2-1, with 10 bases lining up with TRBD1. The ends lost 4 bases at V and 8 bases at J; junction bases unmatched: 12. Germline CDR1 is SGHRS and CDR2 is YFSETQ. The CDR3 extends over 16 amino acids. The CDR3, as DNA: TGCGCCAGCAGCGCGGGACAGGGGATTAGCGGAGATGAGCAGTTCTTC. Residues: CASSAGQGISGDEQFF.

CDR3 sequence: CASSFQGATYNEQFF. DNA of the CDR3: TGTGCCAGCAGTTTCCAGGGGGCCACCTACAATGAGCAGTTCTTC. The genes are TRBV27 and TRBJ2-1, with 8 bases fitting TRBD1. After removal of 3 bases from V and 2 bases from J, the junction contained 3 bases not matched to a gene. The CDR3 spans 15 residues. Germline V lookup: CDR1 MNHEY, CDR2 SMNVEV (reference sequence).

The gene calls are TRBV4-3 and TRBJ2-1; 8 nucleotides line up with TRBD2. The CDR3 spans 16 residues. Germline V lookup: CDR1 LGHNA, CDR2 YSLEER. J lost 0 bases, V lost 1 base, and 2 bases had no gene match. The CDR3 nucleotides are TGCGCCAGCAGCCAAGGACTAGCGCACTCCTACAATGAGCAGTTCTTC. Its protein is CASSQGLAHSYNEQFF.

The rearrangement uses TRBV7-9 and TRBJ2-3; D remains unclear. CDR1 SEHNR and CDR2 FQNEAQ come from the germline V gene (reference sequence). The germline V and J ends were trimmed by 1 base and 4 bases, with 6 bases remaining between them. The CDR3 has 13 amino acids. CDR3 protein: CASSLVGSDTQYF. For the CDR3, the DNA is TGTGCCAGCAGCTTAGTAGGGTCAGATACGCAGTATTTT.

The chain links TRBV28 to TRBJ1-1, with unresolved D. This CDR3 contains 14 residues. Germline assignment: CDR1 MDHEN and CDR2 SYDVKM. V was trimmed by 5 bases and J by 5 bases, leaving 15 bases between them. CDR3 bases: TGTGCCAGCAGTATACTATCCGGGAGGACTGAAGCTTTCTTT. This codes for CASSILSGRTEAFF.

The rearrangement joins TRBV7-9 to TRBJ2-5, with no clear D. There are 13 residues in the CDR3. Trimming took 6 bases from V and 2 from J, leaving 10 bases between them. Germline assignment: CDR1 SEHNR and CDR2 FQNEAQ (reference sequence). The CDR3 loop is CASRSPNQETQYF. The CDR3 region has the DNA TGTGCCAGCAGGTCTCCGAATCAAGAGACCCAGTACTTC.

CDR3 amino acids: CASSFIGRGQAEAFF. CDR3 nucleotide sequence: TGTGCCAGCAGTTTTATAGGCAGGGGGCAGGCTGAAGCTTTCTTT. The chain combines TRBV28 with TRBJ1-1, with TRBD1 identical over 8 bases. Looked up from germline, CDR1 is MDHEN and CDR2 is SYDVKM. V was pared by 3 bases and J by 6 bases, with 9 bases of the junction left unmatched. There are 15 residues in the CDR3. Looking up the rest from reference TRBV28 and TRBJ1-1 gives the full variable domain: DVKVTQSSRYLVKRTGEKVFLECVQDMDHENMFWYRQDPGLGLRLIYFSYDVKMKEKGDIPEGYSVSREKKERFSLILESASTNQTSMYLCASSFIGRGQAEAFFGQGTRLTVV.

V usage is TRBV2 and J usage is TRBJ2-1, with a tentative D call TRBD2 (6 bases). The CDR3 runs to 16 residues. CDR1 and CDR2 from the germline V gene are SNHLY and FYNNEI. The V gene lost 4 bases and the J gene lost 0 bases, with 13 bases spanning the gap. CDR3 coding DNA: TGTGCCAGCAGTGTGGGACTCCTAAGCTCCTACAATGAGCAGTTCTTC. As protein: CASSVGLLSSYNEQFF.

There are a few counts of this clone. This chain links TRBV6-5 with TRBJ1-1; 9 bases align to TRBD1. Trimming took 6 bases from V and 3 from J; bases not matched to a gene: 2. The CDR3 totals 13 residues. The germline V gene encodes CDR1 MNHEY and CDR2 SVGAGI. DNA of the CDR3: TGTGCCAGCAGGCGGGACAGGGACACTGAAGCTTTCTTT. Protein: CASRRDRDTEAFF.

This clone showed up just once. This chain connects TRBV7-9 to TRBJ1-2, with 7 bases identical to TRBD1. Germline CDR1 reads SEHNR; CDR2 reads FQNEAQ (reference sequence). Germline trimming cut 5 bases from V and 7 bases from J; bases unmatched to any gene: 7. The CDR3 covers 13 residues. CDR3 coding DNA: TGTGCCAGCAGCGCAAACAGGGGTGGTGGCTACACCTTC. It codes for CASSANRGGGYTF.

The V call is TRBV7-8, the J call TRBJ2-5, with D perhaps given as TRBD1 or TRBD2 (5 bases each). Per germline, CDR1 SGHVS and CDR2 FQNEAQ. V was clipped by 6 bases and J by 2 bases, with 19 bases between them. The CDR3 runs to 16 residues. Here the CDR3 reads CASRRRWGSRQETQYF. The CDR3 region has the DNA TGTGCCAGCAGACGGCGCTGGGGGAGCCGTCAAGAGACCCAGTACTTC.

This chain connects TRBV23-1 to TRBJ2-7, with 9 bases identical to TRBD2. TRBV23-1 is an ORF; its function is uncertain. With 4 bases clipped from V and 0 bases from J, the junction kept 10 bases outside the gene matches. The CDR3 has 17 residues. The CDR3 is CASSLTSGTSYSYEQYF. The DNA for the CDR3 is TGCGCCAGCAGTCTGACCTCCGGGACTAGCTACTCCTACGAGCAGTACTTC.

This CDR3 reads CASSQYGRGSTDTQYF. CDR3 in DNA: TGTGCCAGCAGCCAATACGGGAGGGGGAGCACAGATACGCAGTATTTT. The rearrangement uses TRBV14 and TRBJ2-3, with 8 nucleotides matching TRBD2. The V gene's germline CDR1 is SGHDN and CDR2 FVKESK. The CDR3 is 16 residues long. J gave up 0 bases and V 2 bases, and 4 bases lay outside the gene matches.